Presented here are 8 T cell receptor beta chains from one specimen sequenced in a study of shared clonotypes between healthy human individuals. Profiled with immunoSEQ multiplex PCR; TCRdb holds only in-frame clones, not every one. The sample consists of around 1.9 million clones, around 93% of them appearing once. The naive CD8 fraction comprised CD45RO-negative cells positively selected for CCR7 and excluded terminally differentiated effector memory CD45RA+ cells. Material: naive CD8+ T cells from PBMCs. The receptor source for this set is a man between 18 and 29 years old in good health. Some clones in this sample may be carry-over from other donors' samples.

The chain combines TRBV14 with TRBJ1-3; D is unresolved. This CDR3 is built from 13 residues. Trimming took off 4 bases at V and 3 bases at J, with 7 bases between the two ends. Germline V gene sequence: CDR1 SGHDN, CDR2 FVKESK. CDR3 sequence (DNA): TGTGCCAGCAGCCGGGGAAATGGAAACACCATATATTTT. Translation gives CASSRGNGNTIYF.

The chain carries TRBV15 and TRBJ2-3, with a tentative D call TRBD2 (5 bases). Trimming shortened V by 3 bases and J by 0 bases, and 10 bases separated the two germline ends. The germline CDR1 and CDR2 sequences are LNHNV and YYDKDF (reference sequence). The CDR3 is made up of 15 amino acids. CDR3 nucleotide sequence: TGTGCCACCAGCAGTCCTAGCAGTAGCACAGATACGCAGTATTTT. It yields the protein CATSSPSSSTDTQYF.

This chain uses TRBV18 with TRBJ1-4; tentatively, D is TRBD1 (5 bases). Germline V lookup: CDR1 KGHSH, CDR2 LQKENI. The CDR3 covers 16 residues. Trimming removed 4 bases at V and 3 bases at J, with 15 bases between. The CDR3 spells CASSHGRGAANEKLFF. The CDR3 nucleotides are TGTGCCAGCTCACACGGCAGAGGGGCAGCTAATGAAAAACTGTTTTTT.

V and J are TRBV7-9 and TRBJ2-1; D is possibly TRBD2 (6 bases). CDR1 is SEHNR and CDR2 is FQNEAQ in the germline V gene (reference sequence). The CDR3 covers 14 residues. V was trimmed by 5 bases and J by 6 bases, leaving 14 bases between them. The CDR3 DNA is TGTGCCAGCAGCCCGTCGGGGCGGGGCAATGAGCAGTTCTTC. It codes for CASSPSGRGNEQFF.

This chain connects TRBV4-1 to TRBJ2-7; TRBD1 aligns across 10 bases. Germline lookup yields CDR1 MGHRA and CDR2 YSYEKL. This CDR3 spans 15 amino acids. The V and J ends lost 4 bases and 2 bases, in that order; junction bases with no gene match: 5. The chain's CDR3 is CASSPDRGNAYEQYF. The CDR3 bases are TGCGCCAGCAGCCCGGACAGGGGGAACGCCTACGAGCAGTACTTC.

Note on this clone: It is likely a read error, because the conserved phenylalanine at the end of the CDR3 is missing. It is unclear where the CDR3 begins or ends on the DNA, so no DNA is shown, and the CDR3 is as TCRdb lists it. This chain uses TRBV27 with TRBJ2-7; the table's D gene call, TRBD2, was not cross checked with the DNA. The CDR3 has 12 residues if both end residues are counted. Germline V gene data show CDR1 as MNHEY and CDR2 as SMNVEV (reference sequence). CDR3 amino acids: CASSFFKRETSP.

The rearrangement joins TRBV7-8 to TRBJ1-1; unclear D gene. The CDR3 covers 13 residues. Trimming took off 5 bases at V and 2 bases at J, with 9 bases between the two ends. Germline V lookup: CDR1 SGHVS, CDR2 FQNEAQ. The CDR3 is CASSDLGNTEAFF. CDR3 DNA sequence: TGTGCCAGCAGCGATTTGGGAAACACTGAAGCTTTCTTT.

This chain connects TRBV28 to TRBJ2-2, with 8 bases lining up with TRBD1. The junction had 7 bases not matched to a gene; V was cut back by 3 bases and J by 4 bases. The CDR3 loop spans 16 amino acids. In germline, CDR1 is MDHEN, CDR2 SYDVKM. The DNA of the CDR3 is TGTGCCAGCAGTTTGGGCTGGACAGGGACCACCGGGGAGCTGTTTTTT. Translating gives CASSLGWTGTTGELFF.